The present T cell receptor beta chain was sequenced within a study of beta chain features in type 1 diabetes. Study at large: The examined sorted cells totaled approximately 100 million across samples.

Germline V gene sequence: CDR1 MDHEN, CDR2 SYDVKM. The CDR3 is 16 amino acids. The germline V and J ends were trimmed by 4 bases and 0 bases, with 16 bases remaining between them. Investigators reverse transcribed all isolated RNA, so they sequenced expressed TCRB transcripts. Using immunoSEQ multiplex PCR, the repertoire was profiled, and TCRdb retains in-frame clones only, with some absent. This table has around 300,000 clones, approximately 11% appearing once. The chain is built from TRBV28 and TRBJ2-7; the D gene is possibly TRBD2 (5 bases). This sequence originates from a woman aged 25 to 45 in good health. The sample was naive CD4+ T cells from blood. The CDR3 DNA reads TGTGCCAGCAGTTCTCCGGGTAGCGCGACCTCCTACGAGCAGTACTTC. Amino acids: CASSSPGSATSYEQYF.